The 9 T cell receptor beta chains in this list originate from one sample, sequenced in a study of blood T cell repertoires in COVID-19. The assay was immunoSEQ multiplex PCR, and TCRdb's table has in-frame clones only and misses some. The sample holds around 270,000 clones, around nine tenths seen once. Sequencing used peripheral blood. These receptors were taken from a man aged 40-49 years who had recovered from COVID-19.

The CDR3 region has the DNA TGTGCCAGCAGCGACCGGGTGAGCTCCTACGAGCAGTACTTC. Amino acid sequence: CASSDRVSSYEQYF. The V gene is TRBV7-9, the J gene TRBJ2-7; D not certain. The CDR3 is made up of 14 amino acids. In germline, CDR1 is SEHNR, CDR2 FQNEAQ (reference sequence). V was shortened by 5 bases and J by 0 bases, with 11 bases between the two germline ends.

V is TRBV7-9 and J is TRBJ1-1, with 7 bases matching TRBD1. This CDR3 comprises 13 residues. The J segment lost 4 bases and the V segment lost 1 base, leaving 0 bases of the junction unmatched. Germline V lookup: CDR1 SEHNR, CDR2 FQNEAQ (reference sequence). The CDR3 DNA reads TGTGCCAGCAGCTTAGGGACAGGCACTGAAGCTTTCTTT. Translation: CASSLGTGTEAFF.

This sequence joins TRBV3-1 (or the pseudogene TRBV3-2) and TRBJ2-1, with D possibly TRBD2 on 6 matching bases. This CDR3 has 15 residues. Germline CDR1 and CDR2: LGHDT and YNNKEL (reference sequence). The V and J ends lost 4 bases and 6 bases respectively, with 16 bases between them. The CDR3: CASSRETRQRNEQFF. The DNA for the CDR3 is TGTGCCAGCAGCCGAGAGACTAGACAACGCAATGAGCAGTTCTTC.

The table lists this clone with many counts. The genes are TRBV3-1 (or the pseudogene TRBV3-2) and TRBJ1-5; TRBD1 matches at 7 bases. Looked up from germline, CDR1 is LGHDT and CDR2 is YNNKEL (reference sequence). The V segment lost 4 bases and the J segment 4 bases; nucleotides outside the gene matches: 7. The CDR3 contains 15 residues. The CDR3 spells CASSRGTAENQPQHF. The CDR3 DNA sequence: TGTGCCAGCAGCCGCGGGACAGCGGAAAATCAGCCCCAGCATTTT.

The V call is TRBV2, the J call TRBJ2-1; 10 positions match TRBD2. The junction had 9 bases not matched to a gene; V was cut back by 6 bases and J by 4 bases. The V gene's germline CDR1 is SNHLY and CDR2 FYNNEI. The CDR3 extends over 16 amino acids. The CDR3 DNA reads as TGTGCCAGCAGACTTAGACTAGCGGGCGATTACAATGAGCAGTTCTTC. Protein product: CASRLRLAGDYNEQFF. Looking up the rest from reference TRBV2 and TRBJ2-1 gives the full variable domain: EPEVTQTPSHQVTQMGQEVILRCVPISNHLYFYWYRQILGQKVEFLVSFYNNEISEKSEIFDDQFSVERPDGSNFTLKIRSTKLEDSAMYFCASRLRLAGDYNEQFFGPGTRLTVL.

This chain uses TRBV30 with TRBJ1-2; TRBD1 is a possible D gene (6 bases). Germline V gene lookup returns CDR1 GTSNPN and CDR2 SVGIG (reference sequence). The CDR3 is made up of 13 amino acids. V was trimmed by 0 bases and J by 4 bases, leaving 9 bases between them. CDR3 sequence: CAWSVLQGYGYTF. In DNA, the CDR3 is TGTGCCTGGAGTGTATTACAGGGCTATGGCTACACCTTC.

The chain carries TRBV18 and TRBJ1-2, with a possible D match to TRBD1 (5 bases). There are 15 residues in the CDR3. Trimming cost V 0 bases and J 6 bases, with 14 bases left between them. The V gene's germline CDR1 is KGHSH and CDR2 LQKENI. The CDR3 bases are TGTGCCAGCTCACCACCGGCAGGGCTCCCCCATGGCTACACCTTC. Its protein is CASSPPAGLPHGYTF.

J is TRBJ1-1 and V is TRBV29-1; D is ambiguous. Germline-derived CDR1 and CDR2 are SQVTM and ANQGSEA. The CDR3 length is 14 residues. V was clipped by 3 bases and J by 0 bases, with 11 bases between them. Written as DNA, the CDR3 is TGCAGCGTTGATTGGGGAGTGATGAACACTGAAGCTTTCTTT. Translated: CSVDWGVMNTEAFF.

The chain recombines TRBV5-1 with TRBJ1-4; 8 nucleotides align to TRBD1. V lost 3 bases to trimming and J lost 8 bases; unmatched junction nucleotides: 6. Germline V gene data show CDR1 as SGHRS and CDR2 as YFSETQ. CDR3 size: 14 residues. In DNA, the CDR3 is TGCGCCAGCAGCTCACAGGGGACAGGAGAAAAACTGTTTTTT. It yields the protein CASSSQGTGEKLFF.